This T cell receptor (beta chain) came from a study of beta chain features in type 1 diabetes. This clone was recorded a few times. The antigen remains undetermined. The sequenced template was cDNA made from the entire isolated RNA. Clones were sequenced by immunoSEQ multiplex PCR, and TCRdb holds only the in-frame ones, with some missing. The sample has some 660,000 clones; over 12% are singletons. The CDR3 is 15 amino acids. Germline CDR1 reads GTSNPN; CDR2 reads SVGIG (reference sequence). V shed 4 bases and J shed 5 bases, with 20 bases lying between them. General study points: When Type 1 diabetes patients were examined, their TCRB CDR3s proved moderately but significantly shorter in all four CD4+ subsets.

The receptor was derived from a man aged 18 to 29 with type 1 diabetes. This chain uses TRBV30 with TRBJ2-5, with a possible D match to TRBD1 (6 bases). Sequencing used naive CD4+ T cells from blood. The CDR3 bases are TGTGCCTGGATGCTACAGGGATCCTTAGGGGAGACCCAGTACTTC. Encoded protein: CAWMLQGSLGETQYF. Full variable domain (missing parts from reference TRBV30 and TRBJ2-5): SQTIHQWPATLVQPVGSPLSLECTVEGTSNPNLYWYRQAAGRGLQLLFYSVGIGQISSEVPQNLSASRPQDRQFILSSKKLLLSDSGFYLCAWMLQGSLGETQYFGPGTRLLVL.